At least ten counts were recorded for the clone carrying this T cell receptor (beta chain). Its antigen is as yet unknown. This sample is drawn from a study of breast tumors, draining lymph nodes, adjacent tissues. Study-wide findings and caveats: Tumors had less TCR diversity than lymph nodes, more than nontumor tissue.

Breast cancer patients provided tissue from their axillary draining lymph nodes. Via MiXCR, TCRdb re-called the multiplex PCR reads, giving one row per CDR3 protein. The repertoire holds about 150,000 distinct CDR3 sequences, with about 31% as singletons. CDR3 length: 14 residues. CDR1 is LNHNV and CDR2 is YYDKDF in the germline V gene (reference sequence). Trimming left V 0 bases short and J 6 bases short, with 6 bases between. The receptor's source is a female donor with breast cancer. Some clones in this sample may be carry-over from other donors' samples. This chain links TRBV15 with TRBJ1-6; no clear D gene. Sequenced sample: axillary lymph node tissue. The CDR3 here is CATSREFSNSPLHF. CDR3 bases: TGTGCCACCAGCAGAGAATTTAGTAATTCACCCCTCCACTTT.